The rows below give T cell receptor beta chains drawn from one sample of a study of blood T cell repertoires in COVID-19. TCRdb's table, derived via immunoSEQ multiplex PCR, lists solely in-frame clones and lacks some. The table has approximately 150,000 clones, roughly four fifths seen once. The sequenced sample was peripheral blood. The source is a human donor with acute or convalescent COVID-19. The donor label of this sample is uncertain. Each CDR3 is given with its conserved first and last residue. The D gene is left open where the match is weak. Part of the rows lack a size; the others show once, few, many or a class for expanded clones.

D gene	J gene	clone size	V gene	CDR3 DNA	CDR3 protein
.	TRBJ1-2	.	TRBV5-1	TGCGCCAGCAGCTTGGCCCGGGGGGGTCATGGCTACACCTTC	CASSLARGGHGYTF
TRBD1	TRBJ2-2	few	TRBV19	TGTGCCAGTAGTCCAGGACAGGGCGCCGGGGAGCTGTTTTTT	CASSPGQGAGELFF
TRBD2	TRBJ2-1	.	TRBV3-1/TRBV3-2	TGTGCCAGCAGCCAAGGGGGGGGGACTCAGCAGTTCTTC	CASSQGGGTQQFF
TRBD2	TRBJ2-1	many	TRBV18	TGTGCCAGCTCATCGGACCCACTAGCGAATGAGCAGTTCTTC	CASSSDPLANEQFF
.	TRBJ2-2	.	TRBV6-5	TGTGCCAGCACCCGAGGCGGGAACACCGGGGAGCTGTTTTTT	CASTRGGNTGELFF
.	TRBJ1-1	.	TRBV11-1	TGTGCCAGCAGCTATCGGACGGCCGGGGACACTGAAGCTTTCTTT	CASSYRTAGDTEAFF
TRBD1	TRBJ1-2	.	TRBV6-5	TGTGCCAGCAGTTACCGGGACAGGGGTTTAAACTATGGCTACACCTTC	CASSYRDRGLNYGYTF
.	TRBJ1-3	.	TRBV3-1/TRBV3-2	TGTGCCAGCAGCCAAGATTGGTCACATTACTCTGGAAACACCATATATTTT	CASSQDWSHYSGNTIYF
.	TRBJ2-7	.	TRBV5-4	TGTGCCAGCAGCTATTATTCATCGGTCGAGCAGTACTTC	CASSYYSSVEQYF
TRBD2	TRBJ2-1	.	TRBV10-3	TGTGCCATCAGGGGGACTAGCGGGGGCAATTACAATGAGCAGTTCTTC	CAIRGTSGGNYNEQFF
TRBD1	TRBJ1-2	.	TRBV7-9	TGTGCCAGCAGTTCAAGACAGGGGCCTAACTATGGCTACACCTTC	CASSSRQGPNYGYTF
.	TRBJ1-2	once	TRBV5-1	TGCGCCAGCAGGCAGGGGCGCTATGGCTACACCTTC	CASRQGRYGYTF
.	TRBJ2-2	.	TRBV6-2/TRBV6-3	TGTGCCAGCAGTTATCCACAGGGAAGGACCGGGGAGCTGTTTTTT	CASSYPQGRTGELFF
.	TRBJ1-2	few	TRBV29-1	TGCAGCTTCGCGGCGGGGGATGGCTACACCTTC	CSFAAGDGYTF
TRBD1	TRBJ2-1	.	TRBV30	TGTGCCTGGAGTGTTCACGGGGTACCGAGGGGGCCTATCGATGAGCAGTTCTTC	CAWSVHGVPRGPIDEQFF
TRBD1	TRBJ1-2	.	TRBV30	TGTGCCTGGACGACAGGGGGCACCTATGGCTACACCTTC	CAWTTGGTYGYTF
.	TRBJ1-2	.	TRBV4-3	TGCGCCAGCAGCCAAGGTGTGAGCAACTATGGCTACACCTTC	CASSQGVSNYGYTF
.	TRBJ2-5	.	TRBV19	TGTGCCAGTGGATACAAGGGGGAGACCCAGTACTTC	CASGYKGETQYF
.	TRBJ1-1	.	TRBV5-6	.	CASSVGEGALF
TRBD1	TRBJ2-3	few	TRBV7-9	TGTGCCAGCAGCTTTGGACAGGGTGGAACAGATACGCAGTATTTT	CASSFGQGGTDTQYF
TRBD2	TRBJ2-5	.	TRBV5-6	TGTGCCAGCAGCCCCGGACTAGCGTCCCTCCAAGAGACCCAGTACTTC	CASSPGLASLQETQYF
TRBD2	TRBJ2-1	.	TRBV3-1/TRBV3-2	TGTGCCAGCAGCCAGGGGGACTATGTCTGGGAGCAGTTCTTC	CASSQGDYVWEQFF
.	TRBJ1-2	.	TRBV30	TGTGCCTGGAGGGGAGACAGGCGGAGAGTATTTAACTATGGCTACACCTTC	CAWRGDRRRVFNYGYTF
.	TRBJ1-2	.	TRBV19	TGTGCCAGTAGACCCCCAGGGGTCCCACTCTATGGCTACACCTTC	CASRPPGVPLYGYTF
TRBD1	TRBJ2-2	.	TRBV7-9	TGTGCCAGCAGCGTGGGACAGGGGTTTGAAGGGGAGCTGTTTTTT	CASSVGQGFEGELFF
TRBD1	TRBJ2-5	.	TRBV4-1	TGCGCCAGCAGCCAAGAAGGGGGCAGGGAAGAGACCCAGTACTTC	CASSQEGGREETQYF
.	TRBJ1-3	few	TRBV11-1	TGTGCCAGCACCCGTGGCTTCTCTGGAAACACCATATATTTT	CASTRGFSGNTIYF
.	TRBJ1-3	.	TRBV21-1	TGTGCCAGCAGCAAAATCGGAGTGAGCTCTGGAAACACCATATATTTT	CASSKIGVSSGNTIYF
.	TRBJ1-2	.	TRBV5-1	TGCGCCAGCAGCTTGAAGAGGGTCCTCTGGACCTTC	CASSLKRVLWTF
TRBD2	TRBJ2-1	few	TRBV2	TGTGCCAGCAGCGAGGGGACTCCGGGACTAGCGGGAAACAATGAGCAGTTCTTC	CASSEGTPGLAGNNEQFF
.	TRBJ2-7	.	TRBV5-6	TGTGCCAGCAGCTTGTGGAGGGCCCTATCCTACGAGCAGTACTTC	CASSLWRALSYEQYF
TRBD1	TRBJ1-5	.	TRBV19	TGTGCCAGCCGAATACAGGGGAGGAGCAATCAGCCCCAGCATTTT	CASRIQGRSNQPQHF
.	TRBJ1-6	.	TRBV6-1	TGTGCCAGCAGTGAGCCGGCGGGGGCGAGAAATTCACCCCTCCACTTT	CASSEPAGARNSPLHF
.	TRBJ1-3	once	TRBV30	TGTGCCTGGAATCCGGCAGGAGGAAACACCATATATTTT	CAWNPAGGNTIYF
TRBD2	TRBJ2-5	.	TRBV12-5	TGTGCTAGTGGTCGCATACGGGGGGGACAAGAGACCCAGTACTTC	CASGRIRGGQETQYF
.	TRBJ1-2	.	TRBV7-9	TGTGCCAGCAGCCCGGCCGGTGGGCAGATTTATGGCTACACCTTC	CASSPAGGQIYGYTF
.	TRBJ1-1	.	TRBV6-2/TRBV6-3	TGTGCCAGCAGTTACCCCCGAGCGGACAGATACACTGAAGCTTTCTTT	CASSYPRADRYTEAFF
.	TRBJ1-6	.	TRBV4-3	TGCGCCAGCAGCCAAGGGGCGGGGGGGGCGAAAAATTCACCCCTCCACTTT	CASSQGAGGAKNSPLHF
TRBD2	TRBJ2-6	.	TRBV2	TGTGCCAGCCACCGGGGAGGGTCTGGGGCCAACGTCCTGACTTTC	CASHRGGSGANVLTF
.	TRBJ2-7	.	TRBV7-9	TGTGCCAGCAGCTTGCGTTCGGAGACCTACGAGCAGTACTTC	CASSLRSETYEQYF
TRBD1	TRBJ2-5	.	TRBV6-5	TGTGCCAGCAGTCGCGGACAGGGAGAGACCCAGTACTTC	CASSRGQGETQYF
.	TRBJ1-1	.	TRBV19	TGTGCCAGTAGTATAGATACCCCGTCGGGGGCTTTCTTT	CASSIDTPSGAFF
.	TRBJ1-4	.	TRBV30	TGTGCCTGGAGTGCGGGGAGGGCTAATGAAAAACTGTTTTTT	CAWSAGRANEKLFF
.	TRBJ2-7	once	TRBV6-5	TGTGCCAGCAGTTACTCGACTTGGGCGGGATCCTACGAGCAGTACTTC	CASSYSTWAGSYEQYF
.	TRBJ1-3	many	TRBV19	TGTGCCAGTAGTATAGCTGCCCCGGGACTTAATGTTGGAAACACCATATATTTT	CASSIAAPGLNVGNTIYF
TRBD1	TRBJ1-1	.	TRBV5-1	TGCGCCAGCAGCCCAGGACAGGGGCGAGTCACTGAAGCTTTCTTT	CASSPGQGRVTEAFF
.	TRBJ1-3	once	TRBV4-2	TGTGCCAGCAGCCCGGCTGGAAACACCATATATTTT	CASSPAGNTIYF
TRBD1	TRBJ1-6	many	TRBV7-2	TGTGCCAGCAGCTTGAGGGGGCAGAATTCACCCCTCCACTTT	CASSLRGQNSPLHF